Listed here are 18 T cell receptor beta chains from one sample, sequenced in a study of CD8 T cells in ankylosing spondylitis. MiXCR, applied by TCRdb to the 5' RACE reads, yields one record per CDR3 protein. Of 240,000 or so distinct CDR3 sequences in the sample, roughly 8.6% are singletons; the top ten hold over 6.5%. Sequencing was carried out using blood, either unsorted or a sorted T cell fraction (not recorded which). Every receptor here comes from a male donor with ankylosing spondylitis or in good health (not recorded which).

The J gene is TRBJ1-1, the V gene TRBV5-7; D unclear. TRBV5-7 is an ORF, with its function uncertain. The CDR3 has 15 residues. V was cut by 1 base and J by 5 bases, with 15 bases left in between. The CDR3 coding sequence is TGTGCCAGCAGCTTGATACCCACCTCTAGGACTGAAGCTTTCTTT. Its translation: CASSLIPTSRTEAFF.

At least ten counts were recorded for this clonotype. The rearrangement uses TRBV29-1 and TRBJ2-2; 11 bases are a match to TRBD1. In germline, CDR1 is SQVTM, CDR2 ANQGSEA. CDR3 length: 15 residues. After removal of 6 bases from V and 5 bases from J, the junction contained 8 bases not matched to a gene. The CDR3: CSVALGQGATGELFF. The CDR3 bases are TGCAGCGTCGCTCTTGGACAGGGGGCGACCGGGGAGCTGTTTTTT.

Many counts were recorded for this clonotype. The chain links TRBV20-1 to TRBJ2-1; 13 bases map to TRBD2. CDR3 size: 19 residues. V shed 2 bases and J 0 bases; nucleotides not matched to a gene: 10. The germline gives CDR1 DFQATT, CDR2 SNEGSKA (reference sequence). Here the CDR3 DNA reads TGCAGTGCTAGACGACGGACTAGCGGGGGCCCTAGCTCCTACAATGAGCAGTTCTTC. Amino acids: CSARRRTSGGPSSYNEQFF.

This clonotype has at least ten counts. The gene calls are TRBV19 and TRBJ2-7; D is unclear. Germline CDR1 and CDR2: LNHDA and SQIVND (reference sequence). V was shortened by 3 bases and J by 2 bases, with 8 bases between the two germline ends. The CDR3 spans 13 residues. Here the CDR3 DNA reads TGTGCCAGTAGTATTAGAAGGACCTACGAGCAGTACTTC. This codes for CASSIRRTYEQYF.

In this sample, this clonotype turned up many times. The rearrangement joins TRBV20-1 to TRBJ1-5; D is ambiguous. V lost 3 bases to trimming and J lost 6 bases, with 6 bases between them. This CDR3 is 11 amino acids long. In germline, CDR1 is DFQATT, CDR2 SNEGSKA (reference sequence). This chain's CDR3 is CSASSVQPQHF. The CDR3 DNA reads TGCAGTGCTAGCTCGGTTCAGCCCCAGCATTTT.

This clonotype was found many times. V usage is TRBV4-3 and J usage is TRBJ1-6; no firm D call. Trimming removed 1 base from V and 6 bases from J, with 7 bases in between. CDR1 and CDR2 (germline): LGHNA, YSLEER. The CDR3 consists of 14 residues. The DNA for the CDR3 is TGCGCCAGCAGCCAAGCCCAGATTAATTCACCCCTCCACTTT. Its protein product is CASSQAQINSPLHF.

This clonotype was counted at least ten times. The chain uses TRBV20-1 and TRBJ1-5; no firm D call. Germline V CDR1 and CDR2: DFQATT, SNEGSKA (reference sequence). This CDR3 is built from 13 residues. V lost 1 base and J 4 bases, leaving 8 bases between the germline ends. This chain's CDR3 is CSARGPTNQPQHF. The CDR3 DNA sequence: TGCAGTGCTAGAGGCCCTACAAATCAGCCCCAGCATTTT.

This clonotype appeared many times. The chain couples TRBV6-5 to TRBJ1-2; 7 bases are shared with TRBD1. Germline V gene data show CDR1 as MNHEY and CDR2 as SVGAGI. V shed 2 bases and J 4 bases; nucleotides not matched to a gene: 4. This CDR3 is 14 amino acids long. The DNA for the CDR3 is TGTGCCAGCAGTTACGAAAGGGACAGCTATGGCTACACCTTC. Protein: CASSYERDSYGYTF.

This clonotype appeared many times. The chain uses TRBV9 and TRBJ2-1; possible D gene TRBD1, 5 bases. This CDR3 is built from 13 residues. V was clipped by 3 bases and J by 10 bases, with 14 bases between them. Germline lookup yields CDR1 SGDLS and CDR2 YYNGEE. The chain's CDR3 is CASSAAWGSEQFF. The CDR3 region has the DNA TGTGCCAGCAGCGCCGCCTGGGGCTCCGAGCAGTTCTTC. Full variable domain (missing parts from reference TRBV9 and TRBJ2-1): DSGVTQTPKHLITATGQRVTLRCSPRSGDLSVYWYQQSLDQGLQFLIQYYNGEERAKGNILERFSAQQFPDLHSELNLSSLELGDSALYFCASSAAWGSEQFFGPGTRLTVL.

This clonotype was counted only a few times. The V call is TRBV18, the J call TRBJ1-2, with unresolved D. CDR1 is KGHSH and CDR2 is LQKENI in the germline V gene. The length of the CDR3 is 14 residues. Trimming removed 3 bases from V and 2 bases from J, with 10 bases in between. The DNA for the CDR3 is TGTGCCAGCTCACCTGGGAGATCAAACTATGGCTACACCTTC. Encoded protein: CASSPGRSNYGYTF.

This clonotype was detected many times. This chain links TRBV5-1 with TRBJ2-3, with 10 nucleotides matching TRBD2. V gave up 3 bases and J gave up 0 bases; unmatched junction bases: 16. Germline V gene data show CDR1 as SGHRS and CDR2 as YFSETQ. This CDR3 has 20 residues. CDR3: CASSSLGSGRAGISTDTQYF. The CDR3 nucleotides read TGCGCCAGCAGCTCCCTTGGCAGCGGGAGGGCCGGAATTAGCACAGATACGCAGTATTTT.

The gene calls are TRBV19 and TRBJ2-4, with D perhaps matching TRBD2 (5 bases). Germline CDR1 and CDR2: LNHDA and SQIVND (reference sequence). With 0 bases removed from V and 2 bases from J, the gap between germline ends came to 8 bases. The CDR3 extends over 15 amino acids. The CDR3 nucleotides are TGTGCCAGTAGTATAGACCCGGGAACCAAAAACATTCAGTACTTC. Its protein product is CASSIDPGTKNIQYF.

This clonotype was counted only a few times. The V and J genes are TRBV11-2 and TRBJ2-7, with 8 bases that match TRBD2. CDR3 length equals 18 residues. J lost 1 base, V lost 5 bases, and 16 bases had no gene match. Germline V gene data show CDR1 as SGHAT and CDR2 as FQNNGV. CDR3 bases: TGTGCCAGCAGCCTGTATCGGGGGGGCTTACGTACTTCCTACGAGCAGTACTTC. Translated: CASSLYRGGLRTSYEQYF.

This clonotype was detected ten times or more. The rearrangement uses TRBV6-6 and TRBJ1-2, with D uncertain. This CDR3 spans 13 amino acids. The germline V gene has CDR1 MNHNY and CDR2 SVGAGI (reference sequence). The V end was cut by 5 bases, the J end by 2 bases, with 9 bases between. The CDR3: CASSTTGNYGYTF. The CDR3 coding sequence is TGTGCCAGCAGTACGACGGGGAACTATGGCTACACCTTC.

This clonotype was observed at least ten times. The chain carries TRBV7-2 and TRBJ2-7, with 10 nucleotides matching TRBD1. Unmatched junction bases numbered 4, after V lost 8 bases and J lost 3 bases. Per germline, CDR1 SGHTA and CDR2 FQGNSA. The CDR3 runs to 13 residues. The DNA for the CDR3 is TGTGCCAGCTCGGGACAGGGGAACTACGAGCAGTACTTC. This codes for CASSGQGNYEQYF. The full variable domain, its missing parts supplied by reference TRBV7-2 and TRBJ2-7, is GAGVSQSPSNKVTEKGKDVELRCDPISGHTALYWYRQSLGQGLEFLIYFQGNSAPDKSGLPSDRFSAERTGGSVSTLTIQRTQQEDSAVYLCASSGQGNYEQYFGPGTRLTVT.

This clonotype appeared many times. The rearrangement joins TRBV7-9 to TRBJ1-2; D unresolved. Germline V gene sequence: CDR1 SEHNR, CDR2 FQNEAQ (reference sequence). V shed 5 bases and J shed 10 bases, with 11 bases lying between them. This CDR3 has 11 amino acids. As DNA, the CDR3 is TGTGCCAGCAGCCTAAGAGCGTCCTACACCTTC. It is translated as CASSLRASYTF.

Note on this clonotype: A clone one base away is much larger, so this may be a read error. This chain links TRBV5-6 with TRBJ2-1; 9 bases line up with TRBD1. The germline gives CDR1 SGHDT, CDR2 YYEEEE. V gave up 3 bases and J gave up 4 bases; unmatched junction bases: 5. This CDR3 region has 15 residues. This CDR3 reads CASSSGQGCYNEQFF. The DNA of the CDR3 is TGTGCCAGCAGCTCCGGACAGGGGTGTTACAATGAGCAGTTCTTC.

This clonotype was counted only a few times. CDR3 protein: CASSPVLAGVLQYF. DNA of the CDR3: TGTGCCAGCAGCCCAGTTCTCGCGGGCGTGTTGCAGTACTTC. The chain couples TRBV7-9 to TRBJ2-7; D might be TRBD2 (5 bases). The CDR3 contains 14 residues. The germline V gene encodes CDR1 SEHNR and CDR2 FQNEAQ (reference sequence). V lost 5 bases and J lost 9, with 20 bases in between. The variable domain in full, with the rest retrieved from reference TRBV7-9 and TRBJ2-7, is DTGVSQNPRHKITKRGQNVTFRCDPISEHNRLYWYRQTLGQGPEFLTYFQNEAQLEKSRLLSDRFSAERPKGSFSTLEIQRTEQGDSAMYLCASSPVLAGVLQYFGPGTRLTVT.